This T cell receptor (beta chain) was documented in a study of blood T cell repertoires in COVID-19. Repertoires were generated with immunoSEQ multiplex PCR, while TCRdb's copy carries only in-frame clones and drops some. The repertoire holds around 100,000 clones, about nine tenths seen once, with around 5% in the top ten. Trimming cost V 2 bases and J 5 bases; bases outside gene matches: 4. The CDR3 contains 15 residues. Germline values: CDR1 LGHDT, CDR2 YNNKEL (reference sequence). The receptor was isolated from a woman aged 50 to 60 with COVID-19, enrolled during active disease. Material: peripheral blood. The chain couples TRBV3-1 (or the pseudogene TRBV3-2) to TRBJ2-2; the match to TRBD1 covers 8 bases. The CDR3 nucleotides are TGTGCCAGCAGCCAACAGGGGGCAGGGACCGGGGAGCTGTTTTTT. It yields the protein CASSQQGAGTGELFF.